The next 16 T cell receptor beta chains were all read from a single sample in a study of T cell clonotyping in hematopoietic cell transplantation. Clones were read by immunoSEQ multiplex PCR, and TCRdb kept only the in-frame ones, dropping some. Of some 40,000 clones detected, about 95% appear once; the ten largest clones hold approximately 0.9%. Sequencing was performed on peripheral blood mononuclear cells. The receptors were sampled from a man aged 30 to 45 in good health. Some clones in this sample may be carry-over from other donors' samples.

The chain couples TRBV6-6 to TRBJ1-1, with D possibly matching TRBD1 (6 bases). Germline V lookup: CDR1 MNHNY, CDR2 SVGAGI (reference sequence). There are 13 residues in the CDR3. The V end lost 8 bases, the J end lost 1 base, and 11 bases lay between the germline ends. DNA for the CDR3: TGTGCCAGCGCCGACAGGAGGAACACTGAAGCTTTCTTT. Amino acid sequence: CASADRRNTEAFF.

CDR3 in amino acids: CASASGMIAEAFF. The CDR3 region has the DNA TGTGCTAGTGCGAGCGGGATGATCGCTGAAGCTTTCTTT. V and J are TRBV12-5 and TRBJ1-1; no clear D. CDR3 length: 13 residues. The germline CDR1 and CDR2 sequences are LGHNT and FRNRAP. With 7 bases removed from V and 6 bases from J, the gap between germline ends came to 15 bases.

The chain has TRBV6-5 and TRBJ2-3; D is perhaps TRBD1 (6 bases). Trimming pared 8 bases from V and 0 bases from J, leaving 15 bases between. The length of the CDR3 is 15 residues. Germline CDR1 and CDR2: MNHEY and SVGAGI. The CDR3 region is CASGRGQRSTDTQYF. The CDR3 bases are TGTGCCAGCGGACGAGGACAGCGAAGCACAGATACGCAGTATTTT.

V is TRBV7-8 and J is TRBJ2-3; D gene unclear. The CDR3 contains 13 residues. Trimming left V 5 bases short and J 6 bases short, with 12 bases between. Germline assignment: CDR1 SGHVS and CDR2 FQNEAQ. The CDR3 DNA follows: TGTGCCAGCAGCCCCCTATCAAGGGATACGCAGTATTTT. It is translated as CASSPLSRDTQYF.

The V and J genes are TRBV5-1 and TRBJ2-1; D is unresolved. The germline CDR1 and CDR2 sequences are SGHRS and YFSETQ. V gave up 0 bases and J gave up 4 bases, with 11 bases separating them. The length of the CDR3 is 15 residues. CDR3 DNA sequence: TGCGCCAGCAGCTTGGATGGCACCTCTTACAATGAGCAGTTCTTC. Protein: CASSLDGTSYNEQFF. Based on the CDR3 plus reference TRBV5-1 and TRBJ2-1, the full variable domain is KAGVTQTPRYLIKTRGQQVTLSCSPISGHRSVSWYQQTPGQGLQFLFEYFSETQRNKGNFPGRFSGRQFSNSRSEMNVSTLELGDSALYLCASSLDGTSYNEQFFGPGTRLTVL.

The gene calls are TRBV11-2 and TRBJ2-7; D is tentatively TRBD1 or TRBD2 (6 bases each). Looked up from germline, CDR1 is SGHAT and CDR2 is FQNNGV. Trimming removed 1 base at V and 2 bases at J, with 12 bases between. This CDR3 is 15 amino acids long. This CDR3 is CASSLARGAAYEQYF. CDR3 in DNA: TGTGCCAGCAGCTTAGCTAGGGGGGCGGCCTACGAGCAGTACTTC.

V is TRBV12-5 and J is TRBJ2-7, with D perhaps TRBD1 or TRBD2 (5 bases each). Deletions cut 6 bases from V and 6 bases from J, with 24 bases between. The CDR3 contains 16 residues. CDR1 is LGHNT and CDR2 is FRNRAP in the germline V gene. In nucleotides, the CDR3 is TGTGCTAGTGGATTCCTCCCGGGGCAGAGCCAAACCGAGCAGTACTTC. Protein sequence: CASGFLPGQSQTEQYF.

In its sample, this clone was seen a few times. CDR3 protein: CATRGQARTDTQYF. The CDR3 DNA follows: TGTGCCACACGGGGTCAGGCGAGGACAGATACGCAGTATTTT. The chain combines TRBV2 with TRBJ2-3; D possibly corresponds to TRBD2 (5 bases). Germline V gives CDR1 SNHLY, CDR2 FYNNEI. Trimming stripped 10 bases from V and 3 bases from J, with 17 bases between. This CDR3 spans 14 amino acids.

The rearrangement links TRBV7-9 to TRBJ1-2; D is perhaps TRBD1 (6 bases). Deletions cut 1 base from V and 7 bases from J, with 16 bases between. In germline, CDR1 is SEHNR, CDR2 FQNEAQ (reference sequence). The CDR3 sequence is 15 residues long. The CDR3 nucleotides read TGTGCCAGCAGCTTAGACCCAGGGGAGAGGGGTGGCTACACCTTC. This sequence encodes CASSLDPGERGGYTF.

V usage is TRBV6-5 and J usage is TRBJ1-2; TRBD1 might be the D (6 bases). Germline CDR1 reads MNHEY; CDR2 reads SVGAGI. The CDR3 has 14 amino acids. V lost 6 bases to trimming and J lost 5 bases, with 16 bases between them. The CDR3 coding sequence is TGTGCCAGCAGACAAGGACTACAGGGTTATGGCTACACCTTC. Protein: CASRQGLQGYGYTF.

This clone was detected only once. This chain uses TRBV10-2 with TRBJ2-7; D call uncertain. CDR1 and CDR2 (germline): WSHSY, SAAADI. Trimming took 7 bases from V and 1 from J, leaving 17 bases between them. This CDR3 is 15 amino acids long. CDR3: CASTSPGPLSYEQYF. The CDR3 DNA sequence: TGCGCCAGCACCTCACCGGGTCCCCTTTCCTACGAGCAGTACTTC.

The chain joins TRBV11-2 to TRBJ2-7; D is possibly TRBD1 or TRBD2 (5 bases each). Per germline, CDR1 SGHAT and CDR2 FQNNGV. There are 14 residues in the CDR3. Trimming removed 0 bases at V and 6 bases at J, with 12 bases between. CDR3: CASSLDVAGSEQYF. The CDR3 nucleotides read TGTGCCAGCAGCTTAGATGTGGCAGGGAGCGAGCAGTACTTC.

This sequence joins TRBV19 and TRBJ1-2; 9 positions agree with TRBD1. The V segment lost 5 bases and the J segment 0 bases; nucleotides outside the gene matches: 10. The CDR3 has 17 residues. Germline-derived CDR1 and CDR2 are LNHDA and SQIVND (reference sequence). CDR3 region: CASSPPPWTGANYGYTF. DNA for the CDR3: TGTGCCAGTAGTCCCCCCCCTTGGACAGGGGCTAACTATGGCTACACCTTC.

The chain employs TRBV7-3 and TRBJ2-2, with 9 bases fitting TRBD1. Losses at the gene ends were 2 bases for V and 6 bases for J; bases not matched to a gene: 4. The CDR3 is made up of 15 amino acids. The V gene's germline CDR1 is SGHTA and CDR2 FQGTGA. The CDR3 DNA reads TGTGCCAGCAGCTTAGGGGACAGGGTACCCGGGGAGCTGTTTTTT. This gives the protein CASSLGDRVPGELFF.

The rearrangement links TRBV6-1 to TRBJ2-7; TRBD1 matches 9 bases. The junction had 5 bases not matched to a gene; V was cut back by 2 bases and J by 3 bases. The CDR3 has 15 residues. Germline loops: CDR1 MNHNS, CDR2 SASEGT. CDR3 region: CASSERETGGYEQYF. As DNA, the CDR3 is TGTGCCAGCAGTGAAAGGGAGACAGGGGGCTACGAGCAGTACTTC.

The gene calls are TRBV11-2 and TRBJ2-7, with TRBD2 identical over 13 bases. Trimming cost V 2 bases and J 7 bases; bases outside gene matches: 2. Germline CDR1 reads SGHAT; CDR2 reads FQNNGV. The CDR3 is 14 residues long. CDR3 nucleotide sequence: TGTGCCAGCAGCTTATCGGGACTAGCGGGAGAGCAGTACTTC. Protein: CASSLSGLAGEQYF.